This entry concerns a single T cell receptor (beta chain). Its antigen is unknown. The sample originates from a study of CD8 T cells in Susac syndrome. Study-level findings and limits: The CD4+ T cell repertoires that were profiled in Susac syndrome showed no clonal expansion.

V gave up 6 bases and J gave up 5 bases; unmatched junction bases: 5. The CDR3 is 13 amino acids. When the RNA was reverse transcribed, random hexamers were used with an input of roughly 0.5 to 1 ug. The TCR beta CDR3 was amplified by immunoSEQ multiplex PCR across 54 Vbeta, 13 Jbeta. In TCRdb, the immunoSEQ multiplex PCR reads were re-called with MiXCR into one record per CDR3 protein. The sample holds just under 95,000 distinct CDR3 sequences, about 95% seen once. The sample was CD4+ T cells from PBMCs. The TCR originated in a human donor with Susac syndrome. The chain carries TRBV12-3 or TRBV12-4 and TRBJ1-2; 8 bases align to TRBD1. CDR3 residues: CASSIRQGYGYTF. The CDR3 DNA is TGTGCCAGCAGCATCCGACAGGGGTATGGCTACACCTTC.